The rows below give T cell receptor beta chains drawn from one sample of a study of cytomegalovirus exposure and HLA in healthy donors. Sequencing was performed with immunoSEQ multiplex PCR; in TCRdb, only in-frame clones are kept and a portion is missing. The sample lists 150,000 or so clones, approximately 79% occurring once. Sequencing used PBMCs. The receptors stem from a woman between 40 and 55 years old in good health and CMV-seropositive. The CDR3 runs from the conserved cysteine through the conserved F or W. Each record gives: D gene, V gene, J gene, clone size, CDR3 protein, CDR3 DNA. The D gene is left open where the match is weak. Clone size is shown for a subset of rows, as once, few, many or a class of expanded clone.

D: .; V: TRBV11-1; J: TRBJ1-1; size: .; CDR3: CASSRLYWAEAFF; DNA: TGTGCCAGCAGCCGACTATACTGGGCTGAAGCTTTCTTT
D: TRBD2; V: TRBV30; J: TRBJ2-5; size: .; CDR3: CAWDLLAGQETQYF; DNA: TGTGCCTGGGACCTATTAGCGGGGCAAGAGACCCAGTACTTC
D: TRBD2; V: TRBV7-2; J: TRBJ2-1; size: .; CDR3: CASSRERGGRNEQFF; DNA: TGTGCCAGCAGCCGAGAGCGGGGGGGCCGGAATGAGCAGTTCTTC
D: .; V: TRBV5-1; J: TRBJ2-7; size: .; CDR3: CASPEGQSYEQYF; DNA: TGCGCCAGCCCGGAGGGACAGTCCTACGAGCAGTACTTC
D: TRBD2; V: TRBV6-5; J: TRBJ2-2; size: .; CDR3: CASSWGLAGGTGELFF; DNA: TGTGCCAGCAGTTGGGGACTAGCGGGAGGCACCGGGGAGCTGTTTTTT
D: TRBD2; V: TRBV4-1; J: TRBJ2-1; size: .; CDR3: CASSQEGSLAGGPLFNEQFF; DNA: TGCGCCAGCAGCCAAGAGGGCTCCCTAGCGGGGGGGCCTTTATTCAATGAGCAGTTCTTC
D: .; V: TRBV2; J: TRBJ1-2; size: .; CDR3: CASGTLNRYGYTF; DNA: TGTGCCAGTGGGACACTTAATAGGTATGGCTACACCTTC
D: TRBD1; V: TRBV6-5; J: TRBJ2-7; size: .; CDR3: CASRAGQGAGYEQYF; DNA: TGTGCCAGCAGAGCGGGACAGGGGGCGGGTTACGAGCAGTACTTC
D: .; V: TRBV5-1; J: TRBJ1-4; size: .; CDR3: CASSRQGATNEKLFF; DNA: TGCGCCAGCAGCCGGCAGGGCGCAACTAATGAAAAACTGTTTTTT
D: TRBD1; V: TRBV5-6; J: TRBJ1-3; size: .; CDR3: CASSSPQDRGATIYF; DNA: TGTGCCAGCAGCTCACCACAGGACAGGGGAGCGACCATATATTTT
D: TRBD1; V: TRBV9; J: TRBJ1-3; size: .; CDR3: CASSAQTGVGNTIYF; DNA: TGTGCCAGCAGCGCGCAAACAGGGGTCGGAAACACCATATATTTT
D: TRBD1; V: TRBV28; J: TRBJ2-7; size: .; CDR3: CASSSIRQGPTLYEQYF; DNA: TGTGCCAGCAGTTCAATTCGACAGGGGCCAACTCTCTACGAGCAGTACTTC
D: .; V: TRBV27; J: TRBJ1-2; size: .; CDR3: CASSLRAVNYGYTF; DNA: TGTGCCAGCAGTTTGAGGGCAGTAAACTATGGCTACACCTTC
D: .; V: TRBV7-9; J: TRBJ2-7; size: few; CDR3: CASSLGAGDYEQYF; DNA: TGTGCCAGCAGCTTAGGCGCCGGTGACTACGAGCAGTACTTC
D: TRBD1; V: TRBV4-1; J: TRBJ2-1; size: once; CDR3: CASSQKPFGVTGGDEQFF; DNA: TGCGCCAGCAGCCAAAAACCATTCGGGGTAACAGGGGGTGATGAGCAGTTCTTC
D: .; V: TRBV7-9; J: TRBJ1-4; size: .; CDR3: CASSSGRTATNEKLFF; DNA: TGTGCCAGCAGCTCAGGCCGTACAGCAACTAATGAAAAACTGTTTTTT
D: TRBD1; V: TRBV5-6; J: TRBJ1-1; size: .; CDR3: CASSSHRGGGTEAFF; DNA: TGTGCCAGCAGCTCCCACAGGGGAGGCGGCACTGAAGCTTTCTTT
D: .; V: TRBV30; J: TRBJ2-5; size: .; CDR3: CAWSGVSETQYF; DNA: TGTGCCTGGAGTGGAGTCTCGGAGACCCAGTACTTC
D: TRBD1; V: TRBV19; J: TRBJ1-2; size: once; CDR3: CASSRSTGGAYGYTF; DNA: TGTGCCAGTAGCAGATCTACAGGGGGCGCTTACGGCTACACCTTC
D: .; V: TRBV5-1; J: TRBJ1-1; size: few; CDR3: CASSLGAVNTEAFF; DNA: TGCGCCAGCAGCTTGGGAGCTGTGAACACTGAAGCTTTCTTT
D: TRBD1; V: TRBV29-1; J: TRBJ2-7; size: once; CDR3: CSVATGELSYEQYF; DNA: TGCAGCGTTGCCACAGGGGAACTTTCCTACGAGCAGTACTTC
D: .; V: TRBV18; J: TRBJ1-2; size: .; CDR3: CASSPSEGVSIDGYTF; DNA: TGTGCCAGCTCACCGAGTGAGGGGGTGAGCATCGATGGCTACACCTTC
D: TRBD1; V: TRBV28; J: TRBJ1-2; size: .; CDR3: CASSWGRGRGDYGYTF; DNA: TGTGCCAGCAGCTGGGGCAGGGGGCGTGGGGACTATGGCTACACCTTC
D: .; V: TRBV19; J: TRBJ1-1; size: .; CDR3: CASSIVSGDSEAFF; DNA: TGTGCCAGTAGTATAGTTTCAGGGGATAGTGAAGCTTTCTTT
D: TRBD1; V: TRBV6-5; J: TRBJ2-7; size: .; CDR3: CASRRVGTDSYEQYF; DNA: TGTGCCAGCAGGAGAGTTGGGACAGACTCCTACGAGCAGTACTTC
D: .; V: TRBV4-1; J: TRBJ1-1; size: .; CDR3: CASSLTNVATEAFF; DNA: TGCGCCAGCAGCCTCACCAACGTAGCCACTGAAGCTTTCTTT
D: .; V: TRBV14; J: TRBJ1-2; size: .; CDR3: CASSQVPNGYTF; DNA: TGTGCCAGCAGCCAAGTGCCTAATGGCTACACCTTC
D: TRBD1; V: TRBV6-5; J: TRBJ1-4; size: .; CDR3: CASSYGTGGLNEKLFF; DNA: TGTGCCAGCAGTTACGGGACAGGGGGGTTAAATGAAAAACTGTTTTTT
D: .; V: TRBV15; J: TRBJ1-1; size: .; CDR3: CATSRDLGAEAFF; DNA: TGTGCCACCAGCAGAGATCTAGGGGCAGAAGCTTTCTTT
D: TRBD2; V: TRBV4-1; J: TRBJ2-7; size: .; CDR3: CASSQVSLANPYYEQYF; DNA: TGCGCCAGCAGCCAGGTCTCACTAGCGAATCCGTACTACGAGCAGTACTTC
D: .; V: TRBV7-9; J: TRBJ1-1; size: .; CDR3: CASSSYGNTEAFF; DNA: TGTGCCAGCAGCTCCTACGGGAACACTGAAGCTTTCTTT
D: .; V: TRBV6-1; J: TRBJ1-1; size: .; CDR3: CASSEGGGGTEAFF; DNA: TGTGCCAGCAGTGAAGGGGGGGGTGGCACTGAAGCTTTCTTT
D: TRBD1; V: TRBV5-1; J: TRBJ2-3; size: .; CDR3: CASSGDRGYSDTQYF; DNA: TGCGCCAGCAGCGGGGACAGGGGATATTCAGATACGCAGTATTTT
D: .; V: TRBV5-6; J: TRBJ1-2; size: .; CDR3: CASSRRREGNFYRYTF; DNA: TGTGCCAGCAGCCGTCGGAGGGAAGGAAACTTCTATCGCTACACCTTC
D: .; V: TRBV10-3; J: TRBJ2-7; size: .; CDR3: CAIRRSETYEQYF; DNA: TGTGCCATCAGGAGGTCAGAAACCTACGAGCAGTACTTC
D: TRBD1; V: TRBV6-6; J: TRBJ1-4; size: .; CDR3: CASSRDRGANEKLFF; DNA: TGTGCCAGCAGCCGCGACAGGGGCGCCAATGAAAAACTGTTTTTT
D: .; V: TRBV9; J: TRBJ2-6; size: once; CDR3: CASSVSQRATGANVLTF; DNA: TGTGCCAGCAGCGTCTCCCAGAGGGCCACTGGGGCCAACGTCCTGACTTTC
D: .; V: TRBV9; J: TRBJ2-3; size: .; CDR3: CASSVDTGDTQYF; DNA: TGTGCCAGCAGCGTAGATACAGGGGATACGCAGTATTTT
D: .; V: TRBV9; J: TRBJ2-3; size: .; CDR3: CASSGGTFTDTQYF; DNA: TGTGCCAGCAGCGGGGGGACTTTCACAGATACGCAGTATTTT
D: TRBD2; V: TRBV28; J: TRBJ2-5; size: .; CDR3: CASSERTSGGQETQYF; DNA: TGTGCCAGCAGTGAGCGGACTAGCGGGGGGCAAGAGACCCAGTACTTC
D: TRBD1; V: TRBV5-4; J: TRBJ2-7; size: .; CDR3: CASSIDRGRVEQYF; DNA: TGTGCCAGCAGCATTGACAGGGGGCGCGTCGAGCAGTACTTC
D: .; V: TRBV6-5; J: TRBJ1-3; size: .; CDR3: CASSYGPGLAGNTIYF; DNA: TGTGCCAGCAGTTACGGGCCGGGGTTGGCTGGAAACACCATATATTTT
D: TRBD2; V: TRBV5-1; J: TRBJ2-1; size: .; CDR3: CASSPSGGAYNEQFF; DNA: TGCGCCAGCAGCCCGAGCGGGGGGGCCTACAATGAGCAGTTCTTC
D: .; V: TRBV6-5; J: TRBJ2-3; size: .; CDR3: CASSFTDSSTDTQYF; DNA: TGTGCCAGCAGTTTCACCGACAGTAGCACAGATACGCAGTATTTT